Below are 24 T cell receptor beta chains sequenced from a single sample in a study of blood T cell repertoires in COVID-19. Profiling relied on immunoSEQ multiplex PCR, and the TCRdb table lists in-frame clones only, not all of them. The top ten clones hold about 0.57% of a sample with 400,000 to 450,000 clones, roughly 88% of them seen once. Sequencing was carried out using PBMCs or T cells enriched from blood (not recorded which). The receptors derive from a man aged 18 to 35 who had recovered from COVID-19.

This clone has only one observation. V usage is TRBV2 and J usage is TRBJ1-5, with D possibly TRBD1 on 6 matching bases. V lost 5 bases to trimming and J lost 2 bases, with 7 bases between them. Germline CDR1 reads SNHLY; CDR2 reads FYNNEI. The CDR3 is 13 amino acids. The CDR3 is CASSQGRNQPQHF. In DNA, the CDR3 is TGTGCCAGCAGTCAGGGGCGCAATCAGCCCCAGCATTTT.

V is TRBV2 and J is TRBJ1-5; 7 nucleotides align to TRBD1. The V segment lost 7 bases and the J segment 8 bases; nucleotides outside the gene matches: 5. There are 12 residues in the CDR3. In germline, CDR1 is SNHLY, CDR2 FYNNEI. The CDR3 protein is CASKGQAKPQHF. CDR3 nucleotide sequence: TGTGCCAGCAAAGGACAGGCAAAGCCCCAGCATTTT.

The chain has TRBV19 and TRBJ1-5; TRBD1 aligns across 7 bases. V lost 4 bases and J lost 1; bases outside the gene matches: 1. CDR1 is LNHDA and CDR2 is SQIVND in the germline V gene (reference sequence). The CDR3 totals 14 residues. CDR3 region: CASSNRGSNQPQHF. CDR3 bases: TGTGCCAGTAGTAACAGGGGAAGCAATCAGCCCCAGCATTTT.

The count of this clone is one. This chain uses TRBV19 with TRBJ1-5, with D possibly TRBD1 on 5 matching bases. V dropped 7 bases and J dropped 6 bases, with 19 bases sitting between them. The CDR3 spans 15 residues. Germline values: CDR1 LNHDA, CDR2 SQIVND (reference sequence). The CDR3: CASKQDGIKGQPQHF. For the CDR3, the DNA is TGTGCCAGTAAACAGGACGGAATTAAGGGTCAGCCCCAGCATTTT.

The chain has TRBV12-3 or TRBV12-4 and TRBJ2-2, with TRBD2 as a possible D gene (6 bases). V lost 5 bases, J lost 6 bases, and 10 bases lay in between. The CDR3 extends over 13 amino acids. The CDR3 sequence: CASSQGLPGELFF. The CDR3 DNA is TGTGCCAGCAGTCAGGGACTCCCCGGGGAGCTGTTTTTT.

V usage is TRBV5-4 and J usage is TRBJ2-7; 16 positions match TRBD2. In germline, CDR1 is SGHNT, CDR2 YYREEE (reference sequence). Trimming took 4 bases from V and 6 from J; bases not matched to a gene: 7. The CDR3 loop spans 16 amino acids. The CDR3 region is CASSPGTSGRAREQYF. The CDR3 nucleotides read TGTGCCAGCAGCCCCGGGACTAGCGGGAGGGCCCGCGAGCAGTACTTC.

V is TRBV19 and J is TRBJ1-4, with D tentatively TRBD1 (5 bases). Germline CDR1 reads LNHDA; CDR2 reads SQIVND (reference sequence). The V end lost 6 bases, the J end lost 5 bases, and 10 bases lay between the germline ends. The CDR3 sequence is 13 residues long. CDR3: CASRGTANEKLFF. CDR3 DNA sequence: TGTGCCAGTAGGGGGACTGCCAATGAAAAACTGTTTTTT.

This chain links TRBV2 with TRBJ2-3, with 10 nucleotides matching TRBD2. V lost 4 bases to trimming and J lost 3 bases; unmatched junction nucleotides: 7. This CDR3 spans 16 amino acids. From germline, CDR1 is SNHLY and CDR2 FYNNEI. The CDR3 DNA is TGTGCCAGCAGTGCGGCCGGGACTAGCGTTACAGATACGCAGTATTTT. This sequence encodes CASSAAGTSVTDTQYF.

This chain uses TRBV9 with TRBJ1-4; the match to TRBD1 covers 8 bases. Germline-derived CDR1 and CDR2 are SGDLS and YYNGEE. The CDR3 length is 15 residues. V was pared by 4 bases and J by 7 bases, with 9 bases of the junction left unmatched. CDR3 sequence (DNA): TGTGCCAGCAGCATCGGTCAGGGGGCGGGTGAAAAACTGTTTTTT. Translation: CASSIGQGAGEKLFF.

The rearrangement uses TRBV4-1 and TRBJ2-7; 10 positions match TRBD2. CDR1 is MGHRA, CDR2 YSYEKL, per germline. The CDR3 totals 15 residues. V shed 1 base and J 4 bases; nucleotides not matched to a gene: 4. CDR3 in DNA: TGCGCCAGCAGCCAAGCGATAGCGGGAGGTTACGAGCAGTACTTC. It translates to CASSQAIAGGYEQYF.

V usage is TRBV14 and J usage is TRBJ2-1; 15 bases line up with TRBD2. The V and J ends lost 0 bases and 9 bases, in that order; junction bases with no gene match: 18. Germline CDR1 is SGHDN and CDR2 is FVKESK. The CDR3 is 21 amino acids. The CDR3 protein is CASSQDTRTSGGAALDGEQFF. The CDR3 bases are TGTGCCAGCAGCCAAGACACCCGGACTAGCGGGGGGGCAGCGCTGGATGGTGAGCAGTTCTTC. Together with reference TRBV14 and TRBJ2-1, the CDR3 gives the full variable domain: EAGVTQFPSHSVIEKGQTVTLRCDPISGHDNLYWYRRVMGKEIKFLLHFVKESKQDESGMPNNRFLAERTGGTYSTLKVQPAELEDSGVYFCASSQDTRTSGGAALDGEQFFGPGTRLTVL.

The chain recombines TRBV10-3 with TRBJ1-1; 8 bases line up with TRBD1. The CDR3 totals 14 residues. With 5 bases clipped from V and 8 bases from J, the junction kept 10 bases outside the gene matches. Germline loops: CDR1 ENHRY, CDR2 SYGVKD. The CDR3 sequence is CAISPDRDATEAFF. For the CDR3, the DNA is TGTGCCATCAGTCCGGACAGGGACGCGACGGAAGCTTTCTTT.

V and J are TRBV13 and TRBJ1-4; a weak D match, TRBD1 (5 bases). V was cut by 0 bases and J by 8 bases, with 10 bases left in between. CDR1 is PRHDT, CDR2 FYEKMQ, per germline (reference sequence). The CDR3 spans 14 residues. The CDR3 spells CASSLGQGWEKLFF. CDR3 in DNA: TGTGCCAGCAGCTTAGGGCAGGGTTGGGAAAAACTGTTTTTT.

The chain has TRBV12-3 or TRBV12-4 and TRBJ2-1; perhaps TRBD1 as D (5 bases). The CDR3 sequence is 13 residues long. The V gene lost 4 bases and the J gene lost 7 bases, with 11 bases spanning the gap. The CDR3 spells CASSSGLRNEQFF. DNA for the CDR3: TGTGCCAGCAGTTCAGGGTTAAGGAATGAGCAGTTCTTC.

This rearrangement joins TRBV30 to TRBJ2-4; tentative D call: TRBD1 (5 bases). Germline CDR1 and CDR2: GTSNPN and SVGIG (reference sequence). This CDR3 is 18 amino acids long. V lost 2 bases and J lost 1, with 21 bases in between. CDR3 loop: CAWSPTRQFRSAKNIQYF. CDR3 in DNA: TGTGCCTGGAGTCCCACTCGACAGTTCCGAAGCGCCAAAAACATTCAGTACTTC.

The chain joins TRBV4-1 to TRBJ1-1; D is undetermined. The V gene's germline CDR1 is MGHRA and CDR2 YSYEKL. The CDR3 consists of 16 residues. V was clipped by 1 base and J by 1 base, with 13 bases between them. The CDR3 loop is CASSQGPQRRNTEAFF. In DNA form, the CDR3 reads TGCGCCAGCAGCCAAGGTCCCCAGCGCCGGAACACTGAAGCTTTCTTT.

The rearrangement joins TRBV2 to TRBJ2-7; D may be TRBD1 (6 bases). CDR3 length: 11 residues. The V end was cut by 5 bases, the J end by 6 bases, with 8 bases between. Germline CDR1 and CDR2: SNHLY and FYNNEI. CDR3 protein: CASSTGSEQYF. DNA of the CDR3: TGTGCCAGCAGTACAGGGTCCGAGCAGTACTTC.

V gene TRBV10-2 combines with J gene TRBJ2-7; 13 bases map to TRBD2. Germline V lookup: CDR1 WSHSY, CDR2 SAAADI. V trimming: 7 bases; J trimming: 3 bases; junction bases outside the gene matches: 12. The CDR3 length is 17 residues. CDR3 region: CASTSPRTSGSDYEQYF. As DNA, the CDR3 is TGCGCCAGCACCTCACCCCGGACTAGCGGGAGTGACTACGAGCAGTACTTC.

This chain uses TRBV24-1 with TRBJ2-6; 11 bases are shared with TRBD1. Germline CDR1 KGHDR, CDR2 SFDVKD. This CDR3 spans 17 amino acids. Germline trimming cut 4 bases from V and 3 bases from J; bases unmatched to any gene: 4. CDR3 in amino acids: CATSDRDRGYGANVLTF. CDR3 DNA: TGTGCCACCAGTGACCGGGACAGGGGGTATGGGGCCAACGTCCTGACTTTC.

This chain links TRBV6-5 with TRBJ2-7, with 13 bases matching TRBD2. Per germline, CDR1 MNHEY and CDR2 SVGAGI. Losses at the gene ends were 11 bases for V and 3 bases for J; bases not matched to a gene: 10. CDR3 length: 15 residues. This CDR3 reads CASQGRTSGGYEQYF. The CDR3 DNA is TGTGCCTCTCAGGGGAGGACTAGCGGGGGCTACGAGCAGTACTTC.

The chain joins TRBV4-1 to TRBJ2-7, with 7 nucleotides matching TRBD1. The V and J ends lost 4 bases and 2 bases, in that order; junction bases with no gene match: 8. The germline V gene has CDR1 MGHRA and CDR2 YSYEKL. The CDR3 has 15 residues. For the CDR3, the DNA is TGCGCCAGCAGCCGGGTACGGGACAGAACCTACGAGCAGTACTTC. It encodes CASSRVRDRTYEQYF.

The chain links TRBV3-1 (or the pseudogene TRBV3-2) to TRBJ2-3; 11 bases map to TRBD2. Losses at the gene ends were 4 bases for V and 3 bases for J; bases not matched to a gene: 3. In germline, CDR1 is LGHDT, CDR2 YNNKEL (reference sequence). The CDR3 contains 15 residues. This CDR3 reads CASSPTSGRTDTQYF. CDR3 DNA: TGTGCCAGCAGCCCTACTAGCGGGAGAACAGATACGCAGTATTTT.

The sample holds one count of this clone. The rearrangement joins TRBV5-8 to TRBJ1-6; the D gene is possibly TRBD1 (5 bases). Germline CDR1 reads SGHTS; CDR2 reads YDEGEE. V lost 6 bases and J lost 2, with 15 bases in between. The CDR3 totals 16 residues. This CDR3 reads CASTPVGGTYNSPLHF. The CDR3 bases are TGTGCCAGCACCCCCGTCGGGGGAACCTATAATTCACCCCTCCACTTT.

This chain's CDR3 is CASSSGFASTDTQYF. CDR3 bases: TGTGCCAGCAGCTCGGGGTTTGCTAGCACAGATACGCAGTATTTT. V usage is TRBV7-9 and J usage is TRBJ2-3, with TRBD2 as a possible D gene (5 bases). Germline loops: CDR1 SEHNR, CDR2 FQNEAQ (reference sequence). The CDR3 totals 15 residues. Trimming removed 4 bases at V and 0 bases at J, with 11 bases between.